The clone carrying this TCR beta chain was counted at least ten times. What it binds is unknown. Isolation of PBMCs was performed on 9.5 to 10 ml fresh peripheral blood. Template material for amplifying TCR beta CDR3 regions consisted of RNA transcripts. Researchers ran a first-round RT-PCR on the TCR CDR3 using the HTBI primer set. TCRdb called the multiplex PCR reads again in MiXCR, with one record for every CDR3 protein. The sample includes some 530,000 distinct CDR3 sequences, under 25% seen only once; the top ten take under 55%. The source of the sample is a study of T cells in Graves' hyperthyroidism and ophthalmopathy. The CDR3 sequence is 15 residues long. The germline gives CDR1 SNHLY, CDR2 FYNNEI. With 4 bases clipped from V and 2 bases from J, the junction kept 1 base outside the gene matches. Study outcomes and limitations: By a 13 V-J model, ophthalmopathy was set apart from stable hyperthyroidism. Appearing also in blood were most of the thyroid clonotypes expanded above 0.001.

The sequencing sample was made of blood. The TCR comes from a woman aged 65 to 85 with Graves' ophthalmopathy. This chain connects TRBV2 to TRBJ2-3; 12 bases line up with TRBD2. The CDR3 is CASSGTSGNTDTQYF. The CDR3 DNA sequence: TGTGCCAGCAGTGGGACTAGCGGGAACACAGATACGCAGTATTTT.